This T cell receptor (beta chain) was retrieved from a study of immune evolution from preneoplasia to lung adenocarcinoma. V lost 7 bases to trimming and J lost 0 bases; unmatched junction nucleotides: 7. Germline V gene sequence: CDR1 ENHRY, CDR2 SYGVKD. This CDR3 has 17 residues. The protocol was immunoSEQ multiplex PCR, while the TCRdb copy is restricted to in-frame clones and leaves out a portion. The sample has 4,000 to 5,000 clones; around 85% are singletons. Sequencing input: FFPE adjacent normal lung tissue. The TCR comes from a donor older than 65 with lung adenocarcinoma. The genes are TRBV10-3 and TRBJ2-1; 12 nucleotides match TRBD2. The CDR3 bases are TGTGCCATCAAATCTAGCGGGAGGGGGAGCTCCTACAATGAGCAGTTCTTC. Amino acids: CAIKSSGRGSSYNEQFF.